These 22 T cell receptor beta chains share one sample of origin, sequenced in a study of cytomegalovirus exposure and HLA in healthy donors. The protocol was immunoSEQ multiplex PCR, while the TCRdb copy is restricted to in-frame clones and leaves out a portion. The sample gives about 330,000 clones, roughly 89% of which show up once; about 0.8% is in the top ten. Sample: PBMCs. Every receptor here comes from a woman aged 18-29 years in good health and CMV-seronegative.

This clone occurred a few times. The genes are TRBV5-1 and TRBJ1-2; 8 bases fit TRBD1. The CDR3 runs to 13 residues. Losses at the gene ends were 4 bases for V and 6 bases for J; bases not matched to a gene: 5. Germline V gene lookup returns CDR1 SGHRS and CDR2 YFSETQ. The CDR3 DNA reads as TGCGCCAGCAGCACTGTGACAGGGGATGGCTACACCTTC. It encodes CASSTVTGDGYTF.

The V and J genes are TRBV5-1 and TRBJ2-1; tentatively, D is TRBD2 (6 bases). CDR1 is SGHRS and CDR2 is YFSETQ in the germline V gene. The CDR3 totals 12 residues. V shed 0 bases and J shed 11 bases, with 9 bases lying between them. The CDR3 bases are TGCGCCAGCAGCTTGGACGCGGGAAAGCAGTTCTTC. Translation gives CASSLDAGKQFF. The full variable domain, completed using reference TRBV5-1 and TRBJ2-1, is KAGVTQTPRYLIKTRGQQVTLSCSPISGHRSVSWYQQTPGQGLQFLFEYFSETQRNKGNFPGRFSGRQFSNSRSEMNVSTLELGDSALYLCASSLDAGKQFFGPGTRLTVL.

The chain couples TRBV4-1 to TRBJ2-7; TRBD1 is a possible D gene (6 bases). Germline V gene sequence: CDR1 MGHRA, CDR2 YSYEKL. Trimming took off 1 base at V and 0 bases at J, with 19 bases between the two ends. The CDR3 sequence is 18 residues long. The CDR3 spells CASSQVGDQGIYSYEQYF. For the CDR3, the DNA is TGCGCCAGCAGCCAAGTGGGGGACCAGGGGATATACTCCTACGAGCAGTACTTC.

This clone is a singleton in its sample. The CDR3 region is CASSLVRGYSNQPQHF. As DNA, the CDR3 is TGTGCCAGCAGTTTGGTCAGGGGGTATAGCAATCAGCCCCAGCATTTT. The rearrangement uses TRBV28 and TRBJ1-5, with TRBD1 matching 7 bases. V gave up 3 bases and J gave up 0 bases; unmatched junction bases: 5. Germline CDR1 and CDR2: MDHEN and SYDVKM. CDR3 length: 16 residues.

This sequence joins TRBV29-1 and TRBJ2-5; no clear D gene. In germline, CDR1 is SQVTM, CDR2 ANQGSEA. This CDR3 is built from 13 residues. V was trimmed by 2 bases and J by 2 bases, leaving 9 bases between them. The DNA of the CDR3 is TGCAGCGTTGAAAGTCCACAGCAAGAGACCCAGTACTTC. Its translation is CSVESPQQETQYF.

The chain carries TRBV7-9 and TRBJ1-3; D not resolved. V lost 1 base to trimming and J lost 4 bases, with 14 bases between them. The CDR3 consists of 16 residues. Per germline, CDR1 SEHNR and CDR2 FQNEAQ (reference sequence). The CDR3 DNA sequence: TGTGCCAGCAGCTTAGTGGAGACGGATAAAGGAAACACCATATATTTT. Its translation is CASSLVETDKGNTIYF.

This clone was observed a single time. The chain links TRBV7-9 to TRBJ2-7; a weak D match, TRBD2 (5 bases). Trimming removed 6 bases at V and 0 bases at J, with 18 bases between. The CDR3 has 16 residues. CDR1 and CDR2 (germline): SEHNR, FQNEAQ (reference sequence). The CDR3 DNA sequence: TGTGCCAGCAGTCAACTAGGTCAAAGGAGCTCCTACGAGCAGTACTTC. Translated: CASSQLGQRSSYEQYF. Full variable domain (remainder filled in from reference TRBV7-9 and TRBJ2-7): DTGVSQNPRHKITKRGQNVTFRCDPISEHNRLYWYRQTLGQGPEFLTYFQNEAQLEKSRLLSDRFSAERPKGSFSTLEIQRTEQGDSAMYLCASSQLGQRSSYEQYFGPGTRLTVT.

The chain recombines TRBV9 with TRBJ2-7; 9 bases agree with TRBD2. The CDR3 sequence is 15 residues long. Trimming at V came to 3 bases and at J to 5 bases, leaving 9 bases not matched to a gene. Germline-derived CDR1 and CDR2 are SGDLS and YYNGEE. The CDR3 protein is CASSGPGTSLNEQYF. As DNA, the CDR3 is TGTGCCAGCAGCGGACCCGGGACTAGCTTGAACGAGCAGTACTTC. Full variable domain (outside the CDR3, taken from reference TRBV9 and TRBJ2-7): DSGVTQTPKHLITATGQRVTLRCSPRSGDLSVYWYQQSLDQGLQFLIQYYNGEERAKGNILERFSAQQFPDLHSELNLSSLELGDSALYFCASSGPGTSLNEQYFGPGTRLTVT.

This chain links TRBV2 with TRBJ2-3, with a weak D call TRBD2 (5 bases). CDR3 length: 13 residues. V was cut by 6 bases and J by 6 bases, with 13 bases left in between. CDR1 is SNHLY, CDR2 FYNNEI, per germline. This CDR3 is CASSRTRSDTQYF. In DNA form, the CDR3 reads TGTGCCAGCAGCAGGACTCGTTCCGATACGCAGTATTTT.

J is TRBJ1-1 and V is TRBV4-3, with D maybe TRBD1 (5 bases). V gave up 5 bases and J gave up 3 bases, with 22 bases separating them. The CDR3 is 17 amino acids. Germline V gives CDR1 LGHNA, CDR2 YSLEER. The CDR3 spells CASSAGSGDRDYTEAFF. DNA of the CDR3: TGCGCCAGCAGCGCGGGGTCGGGGGATCGGGATTACACTGAAGCTTTCTTT.

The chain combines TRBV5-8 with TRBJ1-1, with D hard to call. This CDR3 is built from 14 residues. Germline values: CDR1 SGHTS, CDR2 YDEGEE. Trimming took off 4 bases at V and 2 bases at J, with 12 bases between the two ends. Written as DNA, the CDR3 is TGTGCCAGCAGCCCCTATCTGTTAAACACTGAAGCTTTCTTT. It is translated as CASSPYLLNTEAFF. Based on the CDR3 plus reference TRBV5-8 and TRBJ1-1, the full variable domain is EAGVTQSPTHLIKTRGQQATLRCSPISGHTSVYWYQQALGLGLQFLLWYDEGEERNRGNFPPRFSGRQFPNYSSELNVNALELEDSALYLCASSPYLLNTEAFFGQGTRLTVV.

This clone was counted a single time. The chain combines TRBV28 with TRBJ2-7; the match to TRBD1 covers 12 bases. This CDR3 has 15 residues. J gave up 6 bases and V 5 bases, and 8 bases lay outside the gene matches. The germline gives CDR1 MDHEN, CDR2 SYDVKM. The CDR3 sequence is CASSNPGQGAGEQYF. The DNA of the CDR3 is TGTGCCAGCAGTAACCCGGGACAGGGGGCAGGCGAGCAGTACTTC.

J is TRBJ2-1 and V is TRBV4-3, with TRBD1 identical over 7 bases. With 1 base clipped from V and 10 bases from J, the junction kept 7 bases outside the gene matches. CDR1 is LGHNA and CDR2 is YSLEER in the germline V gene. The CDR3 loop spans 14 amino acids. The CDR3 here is CASSQGQGGEEQFF. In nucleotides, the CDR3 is TGCGCCAGCAGCCAAGGACAGGGTGGTGAGGAGCAGTTCTTC.

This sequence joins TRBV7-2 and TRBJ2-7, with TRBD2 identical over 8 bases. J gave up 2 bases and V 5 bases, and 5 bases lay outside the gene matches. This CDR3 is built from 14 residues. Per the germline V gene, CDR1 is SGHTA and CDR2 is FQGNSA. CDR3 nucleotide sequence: TGTGCCAGCAGCACTATAGCGGGGCCCTACGAGCAGTACTTC. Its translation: CASSTIAGPYEQYF.

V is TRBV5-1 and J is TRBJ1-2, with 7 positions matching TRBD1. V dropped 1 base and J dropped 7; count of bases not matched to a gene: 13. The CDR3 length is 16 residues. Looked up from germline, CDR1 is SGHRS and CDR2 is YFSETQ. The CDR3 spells CASSLTGERNMAGYTF. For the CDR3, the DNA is TGCGCCAGCAGCTTGACAGGGGAAAGAAACATGGCTGGCTACACCTTC.

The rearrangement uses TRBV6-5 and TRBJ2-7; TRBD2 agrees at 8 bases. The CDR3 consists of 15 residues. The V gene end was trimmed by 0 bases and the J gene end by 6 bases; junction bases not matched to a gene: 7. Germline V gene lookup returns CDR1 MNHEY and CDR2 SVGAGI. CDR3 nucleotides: TGTGCCAGCAGTTACTCGGGAGCGGGAGTCGGCGAGCAGTACTTC. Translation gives CASSYSGAGVGEQYF.

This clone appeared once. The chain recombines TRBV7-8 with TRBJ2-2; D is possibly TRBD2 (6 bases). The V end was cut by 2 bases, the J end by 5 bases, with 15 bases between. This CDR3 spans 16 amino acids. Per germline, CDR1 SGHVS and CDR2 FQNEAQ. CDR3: CASSLSGTLGTGELFF. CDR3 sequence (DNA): TGTGCCAGCAGCTTATCTGGGACTCTCGGAACCGGGGAGCTGTTTTTT.

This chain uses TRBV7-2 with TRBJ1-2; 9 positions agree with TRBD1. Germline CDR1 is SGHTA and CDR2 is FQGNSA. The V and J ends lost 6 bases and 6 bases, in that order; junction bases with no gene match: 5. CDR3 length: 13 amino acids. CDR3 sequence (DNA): TGTGCCAGCAGAACCGGGACAGGGAATGGCTACACCTTC. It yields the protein CASRTGTGNGYTF.

CDR3 in DNA: TGTGCCAGCAGTTTATATGCTAGCGGGAGTTACTACAATGAGCAGTTCTTC. Translated, it gives CASSLYASGSYYNEQFF. V gene TRBV27 combines with J gene TRBJ2-1; 10 nucleotides match TRBD2. V was clipped by 1 base and J by 3 bases; unmatched bases: 6. Germline CDR1 and CDR2: MNHEY and SMNVEV (reference sequence). The CDR3 length is 17 residues.

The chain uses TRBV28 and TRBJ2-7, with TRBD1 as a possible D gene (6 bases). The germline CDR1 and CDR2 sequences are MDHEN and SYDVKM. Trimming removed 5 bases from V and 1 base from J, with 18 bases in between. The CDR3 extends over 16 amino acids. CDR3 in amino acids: CASSGTPGTPSYEQYF. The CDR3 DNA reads TGTGCCAGCAGTGGGACCCCCGGGACACCATCCTACGAGCAGTACTTC. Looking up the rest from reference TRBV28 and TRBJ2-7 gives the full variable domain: DVKVTQSSRYLVKRTGEKVFLECVQDMDHENMFWYRQDPGLGLRLIYFSYDVKMKEKGDIPEGYSVSREKKERFSLILESASTNQTSMYLCASSGTPGTPSYEQYFGPGTRLTVT.

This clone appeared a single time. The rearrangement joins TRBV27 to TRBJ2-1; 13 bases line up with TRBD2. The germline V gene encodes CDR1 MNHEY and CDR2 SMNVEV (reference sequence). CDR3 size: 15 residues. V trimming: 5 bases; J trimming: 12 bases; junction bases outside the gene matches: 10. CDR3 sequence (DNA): TGTGCCAGCAGTAACGGGACTAGCGGGACCAAGGGGCAGTTCTTC. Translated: CASSNGTSGTKGQFF.

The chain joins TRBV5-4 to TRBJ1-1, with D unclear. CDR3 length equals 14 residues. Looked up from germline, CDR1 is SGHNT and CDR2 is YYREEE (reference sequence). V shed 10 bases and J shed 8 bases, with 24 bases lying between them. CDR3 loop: CAYLVSQEPQEAFF. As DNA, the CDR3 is TGTGCCTACCTTGTATCGCAGGAACCCCAAGAAGCTTTCTTT.